This entry lists 11 T cell receptor beta chains sequenced from one sample in a study of shared clonotypes between healthy human individuals. Naive CD8 cells lacked CD45RO, underwent positive selection for CCR7 and left out terminally differentiated effector memory CD45RA+ cells. The protocol was immunoSEQ multiplex PCR, while the TCRdb copy is restricted to in-frame clones and leaves out a portion. The top ten clones hold 1% to 1.5% of a sample with some 2 million clones, 85% to 95% of them seen once. What was sequenced was naive CD8+ T cells sorted from blood. The origin of the receptors is a young man in good health.

The chain combines TRBV7-9 with TRBJ1-4; D remains ambiguous. The germline gives CDR1 SEHNR, CDR2 FQNEAQ (reference sequence). The CDR3 is 11 amino acids. V was trimmed by 6 bases and J by 6 bases, leaving 5 bases between them. The CDR3 DNA follows: TGTGCCAGCAGTCAAGATGAAAAACTGTTTTTT. The encoded protein is CASSQDEKLFF.

V usage is TRBV7-9 and J usage is TRBJ1-4; D uncertain. Between the trimmed V and J ends, which lost 3 bases and 2 bases, there was a span of 10 bases. The CDR3 sequence is 15 residues long. Per germline, CDR1 SEHNR and CDR2 FQNEAQ (reference sequence). The CDR3: CASSLNLGTNEKLFF. In nucleotides, the CDR3 is TGTGCCAGCAGCTTGAATTTGGGGACTAATGAAAAACTGTTTTTT.

This clone showed up just once. The chain joins TRBV4-3 to TRBJ1-1; D is unclear. The CDR3 spans 15 residues. Between the trimmed V and J ends, which lost 0 bases and 3 bases, there was a span of 11 bases. Germline V gene sequence: CDR1 LGHNA, CDR2 YSLEER. CDR3 residues: CASSQDHRLYTEAFF. The CDR3 bases are TGCGCCAGCAGCCAAGATCACAGATTATACACTGAAGCTTTCTTT.

This chain links TRBV5-5 with TRBJ2-1; 7 bases are a match to TRBD1. The CDR3 runs to 14 residues. CDR1 and CDR2 (germline): SGHKS, YYEKEE (reference sequence). V was pared by 0 bases and J by 6 bases, with 3 bases of the junction left unmatched. The CDR3 nucleotides are TGTGCCAGCAGCTTGGTTAAGGGGGCCAATGAGCAGTTCTTC. Its translation: CASSLVKGANEQFF.

The V gene is TRBV4-1, the J gene TRBJ2-7; D is ambiguous. The germline V gene encodes CDR1 MGHRA and CDR2 YSYEKL. Trimming pared 1 base from V and 3 bases from J, leaving 13 bases between. The CDR3 contains 15 residues. CDR3 coding DNA: TGCGCCAGCAGCCAAGTCCCCGGACCGAACTACGAGCAGTACTTC. The encoded protein is CASSQVPGPNYEQYF.

This clone was observed a few times. V is TRBV21-1 and J is TRBJ1-1. TRBV21-1 is shown as a pseudogene. The CDR3 totals 14 residues. CDR3 DNA: TGTGCCAGCAGCAAAAGGAATGGGAACACTGAAGCTTTCTTT. Translated, it gives CASSKRNGNTEAFF.

The chain carries TRBV7-9 and TRBJ2-3; 8 bases match TRBD2. The CDR3 is made up of 16 amino acids. Looked up from germline, CDR1 is SEHNR and CDR2 is FQNEAQ (reference sequence). Germline trimming cut 4 bases from V and 13 bases from J; bases unmatched to any gene: 19. The CDR3 sequence is CASSSVGGPPLAEEYF. Written as DNA, the CDR3 is TGTGCCAGCAGCTCCGTGGGGGGGCCACCACTAGCGGAGGAGTATTTT.

The chain has TRBV7-9 and TRBJ2-2; D uncertain. There are 17 residues in the CDR3. Germline V gene sequence: CDR1 SEHNR, CDR2 FQNEAQ (reference sequence). V lost 2 bases, J lost 5 bases, and 18 bases lay in between. CDR3 loop: CASSLMVGGSGTGELFF. The CDR3 nucleotides read TGTGCCAGCAGCTTAATGGTGGGCGGAAGTGGTACCGGGGAGCTGTTTTTT.

The genes are TRBV5-1 and TRBJ1-1, with 10 bases aligning to TRBD1. Germline V CDR1 and CDR2: SGHRS, YFSETQ. J gave up 5 bases and V 3 bases, and 4 bases lay outside the gene matches. The CDR3 runs 14 residues. CDR3 residues: CASSYGTGETEAFF. The CDR3 coding sequence is TGCGCCAGCAGCTACGGGACAGGGGAGACTGAAGCTTTCTTT.

This clone was detected a few times. In this CDR3 the conserved last residue, phenylalanine or tryptophan, is missing, so a read error is likely. The DNA is left out, because the CDR3 cannot be placed on it with certainty; the CDR3 is given as TCRdb lists it. The rearrangement links TRBV2 to TRBJ1-2; no DNA check was done on the table's D call, TRBD1. Germline V lookup: CDR1 SNHLY, CDR2 FYNNEI. The CDR3 sequence runs 10 residues, both termini included. The CDR3 sequence is CASSENVNAV.

J is TRBJ1-2 and V is TRBV7-9; TRBD1 matches 7 bases. V shed 5 bases, J shed 5 bases, and the junction held 11 bases outside the gene matches. The length of the CDR3 is 15 residues. The germline gives CDR1 SEHNR, CDR2 FQNEAQ (reference sequence). CDR3: CASSASRDSRYGYTF. Here the CDR3 DNA reads TGTGCCAGCAGCGCATCCCGGGACAGCCGATATGGCTACACCTTC.